A selection of T cell receptor beta chains follows, all from one sample in a study of T cell changes during pregnancy in multiple sclerosis. TCRdb's copy holds only in-frame clones and misses some; the assay was immunoSEQ multiplex PCR. The table has approximately 70,000 clones, around 89% seen once. The sample in question was peripheral blood, obtained in the first trimester of pregnancy. These receptors came from a female donor in good health, enrolled as a control in a pregnancy study. Each CDR3 is given with its conserved first and last residue. D genes are given only for firm matches. A row's size may be missing; if present it is once, few, many or a size class.

v_call	j_call	clone_size	d_call	cdr3_aa	cdr3_nt
TRBV28	TRBJ1-1	NA	TRBD1	CASSLGWTGGQAFF	TGTGCCAGCAGTTTAGGTTGGACAGGGGGACAAGCTTTCTTT
TRBV28	TRBJ1-1	NA	NA	CASSLPPGNTEAFF	TGTGCCAGCAGTTTACCCCCAGGGAACACTGAAGCTTTCTTT
TRBV7-9	TRBJ1-6	NA	TRBD1	CASSPGQGFNSPLHF	TGTGCCAGCAGCCCGGGACAGGGATTTAATTCACCCCTCCACTTT
TRBV11-2	TRBJ2-6	once	TRBD1	CASSLAGQTNVLTF	TGTGCCAGCAGCTTAGCGGGACAGACGAACGTCCTGACTTTC
TRBV9	TRBJ2-1	NA	TRBD1	CASSPRTGNYNEQFF	TGTGCCAGCAGCCCCCGGACAGGGAACTACAATGAGCAGTTCTTC
TRBV6-5	TRBJ1-5	NA	NA	CASGGGNQPQHF	TGTGCCAGCGGAGGCGGCAATCAGCCCCAGCATTTT
TRBV7-8	TRBJ1-3	NA	TRBD1	CASSLVNRGNGNTIYF	TGTGCCAGCAGCTTGGTCAACAGGGGGAATGGAAACACCATATATTTT
TRBV7-6	TRBJ2-7	NA	NA	CASSRSEAYEQYF	TGTGCCAGCAGCCGAAGTGAGGCCTACGAGCAGTACTTC
TRBV4-1	TRBJ2-5	NA	NA	CASSLTSLQETQYF	TGCGCCAGCAGCCTGACTAGTTTGCAAGAGACCCAGTACTTC
TRBV30	TRBJ1-1	few	NA	CAWSQGLYLYTEAFF	TGTGCCTGGAGTCAGGGACTTTATTTGTACACTGAAGCTTTCTTT
TRBV4-2	TRBJ2-1	NA	TRBD2	CASSPRLAGEGYEQFF	TGTGCCAGCAGCCCCAGACTAGCGGGGGAGGGGTATGAGCAGTTCTTC
TRBV2	TRBJ1-4	NA	NA	CASRFGGSNEKLFF	TGTGCCAGCAGGTTTGGGGGGAGTAATGAAAAACTGTTTTTT
TRBV7-2	TRBJ1-2	NA	NA	CASSFGGNYGYTF	TGTGCCAGCAGCTTTGGGGGCAACTATGGCTACACCTTC
TRBV9	TRBJ1-5	NA	NA	CASSVAGGFNQPQHF	TGTGCCAGCAGCGTAGCTGGCGGGTTCAATCAGCCCCAGCATTTT
TRBV7-2	TRBJ2-3	few	TRBD2	CASSLVGGGAGTQYF	TGTGCCAGCAGCTTAGTTGGCGGGGGGGCGGGTACGCAGTATTTT
TRBV15	TRBJ1-4	NA	TRBD1	CATSREPGTGGRLANEKLFF	TGTGCCACCAGCAGAGAGCCCGGGACAGGGGGCCGGTTGGCTAATGAAAAACTGTTTTTT
TRBV2	TRBJ1-1	NA	TRBD1	CASNRDRQEITEAFF	TGTGCCAGCAATCGGGACAGGCAGGAAATCACTGAAGCTTTCTTT
TRBV7-2	TRBJ1-2	NA	TRBD1	CASSKGTGASLTYGYTF	TGTGCCAGCAGCAAAGGGACAGGGGCCTCGCTCACCTATGGCTACACCTTC
TRBV9	TRBJ1-1	once	NA	CASTPVGGTEAFF	TGTGCCAGCACCCCGGTGGGAGGGACTGAAGCTTTCTTT
TRBV7-9	TRBJ2-3	NA	TRBD1	CASSYRGPSPDTQYF	TGTGCCAGCAGCTACAGGGGGCCCTCTCCAGATACGCAGTATTTT
TRBV19	TRBJ2-1	once	TRBD1	CASRTSDRVDNEQFF	TGTGCCAGTAGGACCTCGGACAGGGTTGACAATGAGCAGTTCTTC
TRBV30	TRBJ1-4	NA	TRBD1	CAWSRGREKLFF	TGTGCCTGGAGCAGGGGGCGTGAAAAACTGTTTTTT
TRBV5-1	TRBJ2-1	NA	TRBD2	CASSYRTSGGYEQFF	TGCGCCAGCAGTTATCGGACTAGCGGGGGCTATGAGCAGTTCTTC